This TCR beta chain derives from a study of PD-L1 blockade in urothelial cancer. Study-level background: Earlier, patients had received 0 to 3 chemotherapy regimens. Analysis of blood occurred 3 weeks (second dose) and 6 weeks after treatment start.

Unmatched junction bases numbered 6, after V lost 4 bases and J lost 7 bases. This CDR3 is built from 15 residues. The germline CDR1 and CDR2 sequences are ENHRY and SYGVKD. Each PCR received spiked synthetic TCR analog templates. Some clones are missing from TCRdb's copy, which holds only in-frame ones; the method was immunoSEQ multiplex PCR. Among about 45,000 clones listed, approximately 88% were seen once. The chain carries TRBV10-3 and TRBJ2-7; 14 positions agree with TRBD2. The TCR was taken from a man older than 75 with urothelial cancer. Sequences were derived from PBMCs, sampled around atezolizumab (anti-PD-L1) treatment. The CDR3 here is CAISAGLAGVDEQYF. CDR3 bases: TGTGCCATCAGTGCGGGACTAGCGGGAGTTGATGAGCAGTACTTC.